This record concerns one T cell receptor (beta chain) sequence. These data belong to a study of blood T cells in healthy people across ages. A sample-barcoded 5' primer and a J-beta primer mix were used in a second PCR of roughly 7 to 11 cycles. TCRdb reanalysed the 5' RACE reads using MiXCR and keeps one entry per CDR3 protein. The data hold about 1,400,000 distinct CDR3 sequences, with around two fifths observed a single time. Trimming left V 6 bases short and J 6 bases short, with 18 bases between. Germline V gene sequence: CDR1 MNHNS, CDR2 SASEGT. The CDR3 length is 15 residues. The sample consisted of blood. This receptor was obtained from a woman under 30 in good health. The genes are TRBV6-1 and TRBJ1-5, with D tentatively TRBD1 (5 bases). The CDR3: CASSDMSGLGQPQHF. In nucleotides, the CDR3 is TGTGCCAGCAGCGATATGTCGGGACTGGGTCAGCCCCAGCATTTT.